This T cell receptor (beta chain) originates from a study of blood T cell repertoires in COVID-19 (dated by TCRdb to the early 2020s). In terms of the full investigation: Samples covering the acute and convalescent phases of COVID-19 were provided by collaborators in the United States, Italy and Spain. The material from the prospective study consisted of cDNA or gDNA derived from T cells, B-cell-depleted T cells, or PBMCs. The dataset comprised deeply sampled blood TCRbeta repertoires from subjects exposed to, actively infected with, or recovered from COVID-19. The repertoires were released in a freely available public database meant as a resource for research on the immune response to SARS-CoV-2. The samples were drawn from the first 160 participants of the ongoing ImmuneRACE study and from about 1,200 subjects provided by 6 global collaborators. Nearly every sample came with metadata listing a de-identified subject ID, COVID-19 status, age in years and sex. Where HLA class I and class II types were available, the types were taken from metadata supplied by the sample provider, not from assay-based typing.

In the prospective study, participants were about 18 to 95 years old, resided in fewer than 25 geographic areas of the United States, and were enrolled through a virtual design. In the prospective study, cohorts were assigned on the basis of participant-reported clinical history obtained from a screening survey and a study questionnaire. Each participant in the prospective study had whole blood, serum and a nasopharyngeal or oropharyngeal swab collected by mobile phlebotomists. Prospective study participants could optionally give additional blood draws and questionnaires over an approximately two-month period. Before DNA extraction, blood samples from the prospective study were shipped at room temperature or frozen. The immunoSEQ Assay, a bias-controlled multiplex PCR, was used to amplify TCRbeta CDR3 regions from genomic DNA. The source study handled its data this way. The number of nucleated cells in each sample was estimated by amplification of reference gene primers within the assay. To quantify the absolute abundance of each unique TCRbeta CDR3 rearrangement, sequence reads were collapsed and filtered. For each sample, productive Simpson clonality was calculated as the square root of Simpson's diversity index across productive rearrangements. The clones in this table, taken by TCRdb from immuneACCESS, are in-frame only. Not every clone is retained; where verified, under half of the shortfall comes from an unresolved V gene, and the cause of the rest is unknown. The D gene and trimming were derived from the DNA, and the V and J assignments and clone size from that table. The sample table lists 210,000 or so clones, around 86% of them with a count of one. The ten largest clones capture approximately 9% of the sample.

As regards this clone: It lacks a known antigen. One base away there is no much larger clone; base qualities are not given.

CDR1 and CDR2 are read off the germline V gene as SGHTA and FQGNSA. The cysteine opens and the phenylalanine closes a CDR3 of 14 amino acids. The read is trimmed to its CDR3 DNA, 42 bases read in frame from base 1. Germline trimming: 1 base from V, 15 bases from J; junction bases outside gene matches: 6. General study outcomes and caveats: Clinical and demographic metadata were provided uncurated, with the amount varying by source and participant.

The specimen sequenced was PBMCs or T cells enriched from blood (not recorded which). The clonotype comes from a woman between 50 and 59 years old with acute COVID-19. The receptor chain draws on TRBV7-2 and TRBJ2-4, with TRBD2 identical over 13 junction bases. The bases read TGTGCCAGCAGCTTAGGGACTAGCGGGAGTCCAGGGTACTTC. Its protein is CASSLGTSGSPGYF.